Below, 29 T cell receptor beta chains from the same sample are listed, as sequenced in a study of shared clonotypes between healthy human individuals. The data were produced by immunoSEQ multiplex PCR, yet TCRdb's version contains in-frame clones alone and is incomplete. The sample includes some 1.5 million clones, roughly 95% seen only once; the top ten take 1.2%. Sequenced sample: naive CD4+ T cells sorted from blood. Subset noted: CD45RA+ positively selected. The receptor set was obtained from a man aged 30-40 years in good health.

The genes are TRBV2 and TRBJ2-4, with TRBD1 matching 9 bases. Germline V gene data show CDR1 as SNHLY and CDR2 as FYNNEI. This CDR3 region has 13 residues. The V segment lost 7 bases and the J segment 8 bases; nucleotides outside the gene matches: 6. The CDR3 sequence is CASTRDREDIQYF. In DNA, the CDR3 is TGTGCCAGCACCCGGGACAGGGAGGACATTCAGTACTTC.

The chain joins TRBV5-6 to TRBJ2-3, with TRBD1 matching 7 bases. Germline CDR1 SGHDT, CDR2 YYEEEE. V gave up 0 bases and J gave up 4 bases; unmatched junction bases: 5. This CDR3 region has 15 residues. CDR3 nucleotide sequence: TGTGCCAGCAGCTTGGGACAGGGAAAGGCAGATACGCAGTATTTT. This translates into CASSLGQGKADTQYF.

The rearrangement links TRBV6-5 to TRBJ2-3; D unresolved. The germline V gene has CDR1 MNHEY and CDR2 SVGAGI. This CDR3 region has 15 residues. The V end lost 6 bases, the J end lost 0 bases, and 13 bases lay between the germline ends. This CDR3 is CASRLSSSSTDTQYF. The CDR3 region has the DNA TGTGCCAGCAGATTAAGTAGTTCCAGCACAGATACGCAGTATTTT.

V gene TRBV11-2 combines with J gene TRBJ1-2, with D unresolved. The germline CDR1 and CDR2 sequences are SGHAT and FQNNGV. CDR3 length equals 12 residues. The ends were cut back, 1 base at V and 5 bases at J, with 5 bases in the middle. CDR3 DNA: TGTGCCAGCAGCTTAGGGTGGTATGGCTACACCTTC. Translated: CASSLGWYGYTF.

The chain combines TRBV7-9 with TRBJ1-2, with D perhaps matching TRBD1 (5 bases). The CDR3 totals 12 residues. V dropped 5 bases and J dropped 10 bases, with 14 bases sitting between them. CDR1 is SEHNR, CDR2 FQNEAQ, per germline (reference sequence). CDR3 coding DNA: TGTGCCAGCAGCCAGTTGGACATTTACTACACCTTC. Translating gives CASSQLDIYYTF. The full variable domain, its missing parts supplied by reference TRBV7-9 and TRBJ1-2, is DTGVSQNPRHKITKRGQNVTFRCDPISEHNRLYWYRQTLGQGPEFLTYFQNEAQLEKSRLLSDRFSAERPKGSFSTLEIQRTEQGDSAMYLCASSQLDIYYTFGSGTRLTVV.

Here the CDR3 DNA reads TGTGCCACCAGCAGTGACAGGATCAACACCGGGGAGCTGTTTTTT. It specifies CATSSDRINTGELFF. This chain links TRBV15 with TRBJ2-2; D might be TRBD1 (6 bases). The CDR3 spans 15 residues. CDR1 is LNHNV and CDR2 is YYDKDF in the germline V gene (reference sequence). The germline V and J ends were trimmed by 3 bases and 2 bases, with 10 bases remaining between them. Full variable domain (outside the CDR3, taken from reference TRBV15 and TRBJ2-2): DAMVIQNPRYQVTQFGKPVTLSCSQTLNHNVMYWYQQKSSQAPKLLFHYYDKDFNNEADTPDNFQSRRPNTSFCFLDIRSPGLGDTAMYLCATSSDRINTGELFFGEGSRLTVL.

The chain couples TRBV28 to TRBJ1-1, with 8 bases aligning to TRBD1. V lost 6 bases and J lost 6; bases outside the gene matches: 9. The CDR3 is made up of 14 amino acids. Germline V gene lookup returns CDR1 MDHEN and CDR2 SYDVKM. The CDR3 loop reads CASSQGQDVAEAFF. In nucleotides, the CDR3 is TGTGCCAGCAGCCAGGGACAGGATGTGGCTGAAGCTTTCTTT.

Concerning this clone itself: Distinct nucleotide sequences in the sample also encode this CDR3. The chain uses TRBV2 and TRBJ1-5, with D tentatively TRBD1 (5 bases). The CDR3 contains 13 residues. The germline gives CDR1 SNHLY, CDR2 FYNNEI. With 6 bases removed from V and 3 bases from J, the gap between germline ends came to 9 bases. The CDR3 here is CASRGQANQPQHF. CDR3 bases: TGTGCCAGCAGGGGGCAGGCCAATCAGCCCCAGCATTTT.

This clone is a singleton in its sample. The V call is TRBV12-5, the J call TRBJ2-1, with 12 positions matching TRBD1. From germline, CDR1 is LGHNT and CDR2 FRNRAP. The CDR3 extends over 15 amino acids. The trim removed 5 bases at V and 4 bases at J, leaving 3 bases unmatched. This CDR3 reads CASGPGQGAYNEQFF. DNA for the CDR3: TGTGCTAGTGGTCCGGGACAGGGGGCTTACAATGAGCAGTTCTTC. The full variable domain, its missing parts supplied by reference TRBV12-5 and TRBJ2-1, is DARVTQTPRHKVTEMGQEVTMRCQPILGHNTVFWYRQTMMQGLELLAYFRNRAPLDDSGMPKDRFSAEMPDATLATLKIQPSEPRDSAVYFCASGPGQGAYNEQFFGPGTRLTVL.

The genes are TRBV28 and TRBJ2-7; tentatively, D is TRBD2 (7 bases). Germline V gives CDR1 MDHEN, CDR2 SYDVKM. Between the trimmed V and J ends, which lost 5 bases and 1 base, there was a span of 12 bases. The CDR3 contains 14 residues. CDR3 sequence reads: CASSKGGESYEQYF. CDR3 DNA sequence: TGTGCCAGCAGTAAAGGGGGGGAGTCCTACGAGCAGTACTTC.

The chain couples TRBV28 to TRBJ1-5; TRBD1 matches 7 bases. This CDR3 has 14 residues. With V trimmed by 10 bases and J by 0 bases, 6 bases remained unmatched. Germline CDR1 and CDR2: MDHEN and SYDVKM. The CDR3 protein is CAIGTAYSNQPQHF. The CDR3 DNA is TGTGCCATCGGGACAGCTTATAGCAATCAGCCCCAGCATTTT.

The V and J genes are TRBV4-1 and TRBJ2-1; no clear D. The CDR3 runs 14 residues. The ends were cut back, 4 bases at V and 9 bases at J, with 16 bases in the middle. Germline assignment: CDR1 MGHRA and CDR2 YSYEKL. The CDR3 DNA sequence: TGCGCCAGCAGCCCTCTAGGTGTCCGTGGTGAGCAGTTCTTC. Translated, it gives CASSPLGVRGEQFF.

This clone was detected only a few times. Here the CDR3 DNA reads TGCGCCAGCAGCTTGGACGGGAGTAATTACGAGCAGTACTTC. Translated: CASSLDGSNYEQYF. The gene calls are TRBV5-1 and TRBJ2-7, with TRBD2 as a possible D gene (6 bases). Germline V gives CDR1 SGHRS, CDR2 YFSETQ. Deletions cut 0 bases from V and 4 bases from J, with 11 bases between. CDR3 length: 14 amino acids.

The gene calls are TRBV2 and TRBJ2-2; maybe TRBD1 (6 bases). V lost 5 bases, J lost 6 bases, and 10 bases lay in between. The CDR3 loop spans 13 amino acids. Germline CDR1 reads SNHLY; CDR2 reads FYNNEI. The CDR3 reads CASSLQGSGELFF. The CDR3 DNA follows: TGTGCCAGCAGTTTACAGGGTTCCGGGGAGCTGTTTTTT.

V is TRBV27 and J is TRBJ1-1; D not resolved. The CDR3 runs 13 residues. CDR1 and CDR2 (germline): MNHEY, SMNVEV (reference sequence). Trimming cost V 3 bases and J 7 bases, with 12 bases left between them. The CDR3 bases are TGTGCCAGCAGTTTCCGACACCCGAGTGAAGCTTTCTTT. It encodes CASSFRHPSEAFF.

CDR3 protein: CASSLRAPDRTGRNEQFF. In nucleotides, the CDR3 is TGTGCCAGCAGCTTAAGGGCGCCCGATAGGACAGGGCGGAATGAGCAGTTCTTC. The J gene is TRBJ2-1, the V gene TRBV7-7; 8 bases match TRBD1. CDR1 and CDR2 (germline): SSHAT, FNYEAQ (reference sequence). The CDR3 is 18 residues long. The V and J ends lost 2 bases and 7 bases, in that order; junction bases with no gene match: 16.

The rearrangement links TRBV5-8 to TRBJ2-5; D gene ambiguous. The assigned J gene may be wrong: the sequence end matches TRBJ2-7 better. The CDR3 is 14 amino acids. The germline V gene encodes CDR1 SGHTS and CDR2 YDEGEE. The CDR3 is CASRPRRSSYEQYF. The CDR3 DNA follows: TGTGCCAGCAGGCCGCGCAGAAGCTCCTACGAGCAGTACTTC.

The chain employs TRBV28 and TRBJ2-7; 10 positions agree with TRBD1. V lost 8 bases to trimming and J lost 2 bases; unmatched junction nucleotides: 6. Germline V CDR1 and CDR2: MDHEN, SYDVKM. The CDR3 loop spans 14 amino acids. CDR3 DNA: TGTGCCAGCTTGAGGGACAGGGGTACCTACGAGCAGTACTTC. The encoded protein is CASLRDRGTYEQYF. The full variable domain, with the rest looked up from reference TRBV28 and TRBJ2-7, is DVKVTQSSRYLVKRTGEKVFLECVQDMDHENMFWYRQDPGLGLRLIYFSYDVKMKEKGDIPEGYSVSREKKERFSLILESASTNQTSMYLCASLRDRGTYEQYFGPGTRLTVT.

This CDR3 reads CASSLDRKNEKLFF. CDR3 DNA sequence: TGTGCCAGCAGCTTAGACAGAAAAAATGAAAAACTGTTTTTT. The chain employs TRBV7-9 and TRBJ1-4, with no clear D. Germline-derived CDR1 and CDR2 are SEHNR and FQNEAQ (reference sequence). The CDR3 runs to 14 residues. V gave up 1 base and J gave up 5 bases, with 8 bases separating them.

The chain joins TRBV7-5 to TRBJ2-5; TRBD1 was called by the table and not checked on the DNA. TRBV7-5 is assigned pseudogene status. The CDR3 runs 13 residues. The DNA for the CDR3 is TGTGTCAGAAGCCCTACACAGGGAGAGACCCAGTACTTC. Translating gives CVRSPTQGETQYF.

The V call is TRBV14, the J call TRBJ1-1; perhaps TRBD1 as D (5 bases). The CDR3 consists of 13 residues. Looked up from germline, CDR1 is SGHDN and CDR2 is FVKESK. With 3 bases removed from V and 4 bases from J, the gap between germline ends came to 9 bases. Here the CDR3 reads CASSHWGGTEAFF. As DNA, the CDR3 is TGTGCCAGCAGCCACTGGGGGGGCACTGAAGCTTTCTTT.

V usage is TRBV5-1 and J usage is TRBJ2-3; 8 bases align to TRBD1. Looked up from germline, CDR1 is SGHRS and CDR2 is YFSETQ. This CDR3 is 15 amino acids long. Losses at the gene ends were 3 bases for V and 5 bases for J; bases not matched to a gene: 8. This chain's CDR3 is CASSWGRGQIDTQYF. CDR3 DNA sequence: TGCGCCAGCAGCTGGGGCAGGGGGCAAATAGATACGCAGTATTTT.

The chain recombines TRBV27 with TRBJ2-7, with D unresolved. The CDR3 length is 14 residues. CDR1 is MNHEY, CDR2 SMNVEV, per germline (reference sequence). V lost 3 bases and J lost 0, with 9 bases in between. CDR3 in amino acids: CASSLHRSSYEQYF. The CDR3 region has the DNA TGTGCCAGCAGTTTGCACAGAAGCTCCTACGAGCAGTACTTC.

The gene calls are TRBV27 and TRBJ2-2; 14 bases are a match to TRBD2. The trim removed 6 bases at V and 7 bases at J, leaving 19 bases unmatched. CDR3 length: 20 residues. The germline gives CDR1 MNHEY, CDR2 SMNVEV (reference sequence). The CDR3 region is CASRTRGPGLAGGRGGELFF. CDR3 nucleotides: TGTGCCAGCAGAACCAGGGGCCCCGGACTAGCGGGAGGCCGGGGCGGGGAGCTGTTTTTT.

The CDR3: CASRIPGLANEQFF. The CDR3 DNA is TGTGCCAGTAGGATTCCGGGACTAGCCAATGAGCAGTTCTTC. The chain links TRBV19 to TRBJ2-1, with 9 bases aligning to TRBD2. Germline V gene sequence: CDR1 LNHDA, CDR2 SQIVND (reference sequence). J was trimmed by 6 bases and V by 6 bases; bases with no gene match: 6. This CDR3 has 14 residues.

The chain couples TRBV6-6 to TRBJ2-2, with 9 nucleotides matching TRBD2. From germline, CDR1 is MNHNY and CDR2 SVGAGI (reference sequence). V dropped 8 bases and J dropped 4; count of bases not matched to a gene: 8. The CDR3 runs 15 residues. The DNA of the CDR3 is TGTGCCAGCCGTGTGGCGGGAGGGAGCACCGGGGAGCTGTTTTTT. Its translation: CASRVAGGSTGELFF.

The chain is built from TRBV11-2 and TRBJ2-7, with 10 bases that match TRBD2. The V gene's germline CDR1 is SGHAT and CDR2 FQNNGV. V gave up 6 bases and J gave up 2 bases; unmatched junction bases: 4. The CDR3 totals 14 residues. CDR3 DNA: TGTGCCAGCAGGGGAGGACTAGCGGCCTACGAGCAGTACTTC. This translates into CASRGGLAAYEQYF.

This sequence joins TRBV7-7 and TRBJ2-2, with a possible D match to TRBD1 (5 bases). The V gene lost 1 base and the J gene lost 5 bases, with 8 bases spanning the gap. CDR3 length: 14 amino acids. Germline lookup yields CDR1 SSHAT and CDR2 FNYEAQ (reference sequence). The CDR3 DNA sequence: TGTGCCAGCAGCTTAGGGGGCCGGACCGGGGAGCTGTTTTTT. This codes for CASSLGGRTGELFF.

Regarding this clone: The same CDR3 also results from other DNA sequences found in this sample. V gene TRBV6-5 combines with J gene TRBJ1-1; D remains unclear. V shed 1 base and J shed 3 bases, with 6 bases lying between them. Germline CDR1 and CDR2: MNHEY and SVGAGI. The CDR3 consists of 13 residues. CDR3 in amino acids: CASSYLGDTEAFF. Written as DNA, the CDR3 is TGTGCCAGCAGTTACTTGGGAGACACTGAAGCTTTCTTT.